A single sample is the source of the 3 T cell receptor beta chains below, sequenced in a study of cytomegalovirus exposure and HLA in healthy donors. PCR employed 60 Vbeta and 13 Jbeta primers. Using immunoSEQ multiplex PCR, the repertoire was profiled, and TCRdb retains in-frame clones only, with some absent. The sample has approximately 150,000 clones; the top ten hold roughly 1.5%. The specimen was PBMCs. These receptors were taken from a woman aged 40 to 55 in good health and CMV-seronegative.

The V gene is TRBV5-1, the J gene TRBJ2-6, with D perhaps TRBD1 (5 bases). The V gene lost 1 base and the J gene lost 0 bases, with 8 bases spanning the gap. There are 16 residues in the CDR3. Germline CDR1 reads SGHRS; CDR2 reads YFSETQ. CDR3 sequence reads: CASSLPRASGANVLTF. The DNA for the CDR3 is TGCGCCAGCAGCTTGCCCAGGGCCTCTGGGGCCAACGTCCTGACTTTC.

V usage is TRBV11-2 and J usage is TRBJ1-2, with 10 bases identical to TRBD1. The CDR3 length is 14 residues. Trimming at V came to 5 bases and at J to 8 bases, leaving 8 bases not matched to a gene. Per germline, CDR1 SGHAT and CDR2 FQNNGV. The CDR3 region is CASSPFWTGGGYTF. The CDR3 nucleotides are TGTGCCAGCAGCCCCTTCTGGACAGGGGGGGGCTACACCTTC.

The gene calls are TRBV5-7 and TRBJ1-3, with a possible D match to TRBD1 (5 bases). TRBV5-7 belongs to the ORF category, with a function that is uncertain. There are 13 residues in the CDR3. The ends were cut back, 4 bases at V and 4 bases at J, with 9 bases in the middle. CDR3 protein: CASSGHRGNTIYF. The CDR3 bases are TGTGCCAGCAGCGGTCACAGGGGAAACACCATATATTTT.